The clone carrying this T cell receptor beta chain was detected many times. Its antigen is not known. It was RNA transcripts that yielded the amplified TCR beta CDR3 regions. In the first-round RT-PCR of the TCR CDR3, the HTBI primer set was used. TCRdb passed the multiplex PCR reads through MiXCR, listing each CDR3 protein once. The sample records around 340,000 distinct CDR3 sequences, around 14% being singletons. The sample originates from a study of T cells in Graves' hyperthyroidism and ophthalmopathy. The diagnostic basis comprised clinical symptoms, serum thyroxine and TRAb, thyroid ultrasound and orbital computed tomography. This sample holds PBMCs from around 9.9 ml fresh peripheral blood. Findings and limits, study-wide: In blood, most of the thyroid clonotypes expanded above 0.001 were also present. Ophthalmopathy stood apart from stable hyperthyroidism in a 13 V-J model.

The TCR comes from a woman aged 25 to 45 with Graves' hyperthyroidism. The sequenced material came from blood.

The CDR3 DNA is TGTGCCAGCAGCGTAGGTAGATTCGGCTCCTACGAGCAGTACTTC. Translating it yields CASSVGRFGSYEQYF. The rearrangement uses TRBV9 and TRBJ2-7; D is ambiguous. This CDR3 is built from 15 residues. The V end lost 0 bases, the J end lost 0 bases, and 10 bases lay between the germline ends. Germline-derived CDR1 and CDR2 are SGDLS and YYNGEE.